The 32 T cell receptor beta chains presented below share a single source sample, sequenced in a study of OX40 agonist ivuxolimab in advanced cancers. Libraries were prepared by immunoSEQ multiplex PCR; TCRdb keeps only in-frame clonotypes and omits some of them. The sample has 47,000 or so clones; around 90% are singletons. The sequences come from CD4+ or CD8+ T cells sorted from blood, collected in a trial of the OX40 agonist ivuxolimab. The source is an adult with an advanced solid tumor such as melanoma, head and neck, liver or kidney cancer.

The gene calls are TRBV4-2 and TRBJ1-4; 7 nucleotides agree with TRBD1. The trim removed 4 bases at V and 8 bases at J, leaving 13 bases unmatched. The V gene's germline CDR1 is LGHNA and CDR2 YNFKEQ. The CDR3 is 16 amino acids. The CDR3 DNA reads TGTGCCAGCAGCCCTCACAGGGGTAGGGACGGCGAAAAACTGTTTTTT. Translated, it gives CASSPHRGRDGEKLFF.

This chain links TRBV19 with TRBJ1-6; D gene uncertain. The CDR3 is made up of 16 amino acids. The V and J ends lost 5 bases and 1 base respectively, with 12 bases between them. CDR1 is LNHDA, CDR2 SQIVND, per germline (reference sequence). Here the CDR3 DNA reads TGTGCCAGTAGTCGGACCGCGGGGTCCTATAATTCACCCCTCCACTTT. Translating it yields CASSRTAGSYNSPLHF.

This chain joins TRBV4-2 and TRBJ1-4; 9 nucleotides match TRBD1. Germline V lookup: CDR1 LGHNA, CDR2 YNFKEQ. The trim removed 6 bases at V and 10 bases at J, leaving 3 bases unmatched. This CDR3 has 12 residues. The CDR3: CASRTTGGKLFF. CDR3 DNA sequence: TGTGCCAGCAGAACGACAGGGGGAAAACTGTTTTTT.

This sequence joins TRBV29-1 and TRBJ2-7; the match to TRBD1 covers 9 bases. Per the germline V gene, CDR1 is SQVTM and CDR2 is ANQGSEA. Losses at the gene ends were 3 bases for V and 2 bases for J; bases not matched to a gene: 2. The CDR3 covers 13 residues. The DNA of the CDR3 is TGCAGCGTTGAGCGACAGGGGGCCTACGAGCAGTACTTC. Translating it yields CSVERQGAYEQYF.

CDR3 nucleotide sequence: TGCAGCGTTGGGGGGACCGAGGATCTCTATGGCTACACCTTC. Translating gives CSVGGTEDLYGYTF. The chain has TRBV29-1 and TRBJ1-2, with D maybe TRBD1 (5 bases). The CDR3 sequence is 14 residues long. Trimming left V 4 bases short and J 4 bases short, with 16 bases between. Per the germline V gene, CDR1 is SQVTM and CDR2 is ANQGSEA.

The gene calls are TRBV6-5 and TRBJ1-1; D ambiguous. This CDR3 has 13 residues. Germline loops: CDR1 MNHEY, CDR2 SVGAGI. The V and J ends lost 6 bases and 5 bases respectively, with 13 bases between them. CDR3 amino acids: CASSSSGMTEAFF. CDR3 nucleotides: TGTGCCAGCAGCTCCAGTGGGATGACTGAAGCTTTCTTT.

The chain combines TRBV9 with TRBJ1-5; no definite D call. The CDR3 has 15 residues. V lost 3 bases and J 5 bases, leaving 15 bases between the germline ends. Germline-derived CDR1 and CDR2 are SGDLS and YYNGEE. CDR3 sequence reads: CASSAPRAGYQPQHF. Written as DNA, the CDR3 is TGTGCCAGCAGCGCACCTCGGGCGGGCTATCAGCCCCAGCATTTT. Looking up the rest from reference TRBV9 and TRBJ1-5 gives the full variable domain: DSGVTQTPKHLITATGQRVTLRCSPRSGDLSVYWYQQSLDQGLQFLIQYYNGEERAKGNILERFSAQQFPDLHSELNLSSLELGDSALYFCASSAPRAGYQPQHFGDGTRLSIL.

The chain is built from TRBV27 and TRBJ2-3; D remains ambiguous. This CDR3 spans 15 amino acids. Germline lookup yields CDR1 MNHEY and CDR2 SMNVEV (reference sequence). V shed 6 bases and J shed 0 bases, with 13 bases lying between them. The CDR3 spells CASRSLGPSTDTQYF. As DNA, the CDR3 is TGTGCCAGCAGATCCCTTGGACCGAGCACAGATACGCAGTATTTT.

The chain joins TRBV7-9 to TRBJ1-1; D gene ambiguous. Germline V gene lookup returns CDR1 SEHNR and CDR2 FQNEAQ (reference sequence). Deletions cut 6 bases from V and 1 base from J, with 15 bases between. CDR3 length: 15 amino acids. This CDR3 reads CASRPTGRENTEAFF. CDR3 bases: TGTGCCAGCAGACCCACCGGACGGGAGAACACTGAAGCTTTCTTT.

The chain carries TRBV27 and TRBJ2-7; D is perhaps TRBD1 (6 bases). V lost 1 base to trimming and J lost 2 bases, with 15 bases between them. The CDR3 length is 16 residues. Germline CDR1 MNHEY, CDR2 SMNVEV (reference sequence). The CDR3 region has the DNA TGTGCCAGCAGTTTATTTCCCTTACAGGGCGCCTACGAGCAGTACTTC. Amino acid sequence: CASSLFPLQGAYEQYF.

This chain uses TRBV11-3 with TRBJ1-5; D is unclear. The length of the CDR3 is 15 residues. V was pared by 2 bases and J by 1 base, with 9 bases between. Germline CDR1 reads SGHNT; CDR2 reads YENEEA. The CDR3 DNA reads TGTGCCAGCAGCTTAATCCAGAGGAGCAATCAGCCCCAGCATTTT. It translates to CASSLIQRSNQPQHF.

This chain uses TRBV19 with TRBJ1-1; D possibly corresponds to TRBD1 (6 bases). Germline CDR1 LNHDA, CDR2 SQIVND (reference sequence). V was cut by 1 base and J by 8 bases, with 8 bases left in between. This CDR3 region has 12 residues. The CDR3 loop reads CASSIGTAEAFF. The DNA for the CDR3 is TGTGCCAGTAGTATAGGGACAGCCGAAGCTTTCTTT. Together with reference TRBV19 and TRBJ1-1, the CDR3 gives the full variable domain: DGGITQSPKYLFRKEGQNVTLSCEQNLNHDAMYWYRQDPGQGLRLIYYSQIVNDFQKGDIAEGYSVSREKKESFPLTVTSAQKNPTAFYLCASSIGTAEAFFGQGTRLTVV.

The rearrangement joins TRBV19 to TRBJ2-7, with D possibly being TRBD2 (7 bases). The CDR3 is made up of 13 amino acids. Germline loops: CDR1 LNHDA, CDR2 SQIVND (reference sequence). V lost 8 bases, J lost 0 bases, and 11 bases lay in between. CDR3 nucleotide sequence: TGTGCCAGTGGGGGCGGGAGCTCCTACGAGCAGTACTTC. Translating gives CASGGGSSYEQYF.

The chain is built from TRBV7-8 and TRBJ2-7, with D unresolved. The CDR3 is made up of 15 amino acids. Germline lookup yields CDR1 SGHVS and CDR2 FQNEAQ. The V end lost 3 bases, the J end lost 5 bases, and 17 bases lay between the germline ends. CDR3 residues: CASSLLILQLDEQYF. For the CDR3, the DNA is TGTGCCAGCAGCTTGCTAATCCTGCAATTGGACGAGCAGTACTTC.

The chain couples TRBV27 to TRBJ2-1; 12 bases line up with TRBD2. Trimming cost V 6 bases and J 5 bases; bases outside gene matches: 5. CDR1 and CDR2 (germline): MNHEY, SMNVEV (reference sequence). The CDR3 totals 15 residues. As DNA, the CDR3 is TGTGCCAGCAGCAGGACTAGCGGGGACCACAATGAGCAGTTCTTC. It codes for CASSRTSGDHNEQFF.

The CDR3 protein is CASSQDLGSDTQYF. The CDR3 DNA reads as TGCGCCAGCAGCCAAGATCTAGGTTCAGATACGCAGTATTTT. This rearrangement joins TRBV4-3 to TRBJ2-3, with D unclear. Trimming took 0 bases from V and 4 from J, leaving 8 bases between them. Germline CDR1 is LGHNA and CDR2 is YSLEER. The length of the CDR3 is 14 residues.

The chain has TRBV14 and TRBJ2-3; D uncertain. CDR3 length: 18 amino acids. V gave up 0 bases and J gave up 2 bases, with 18 bases separating them. Germline values: CDR1 SGHDN, CDR2 FVKESK. CDR3: CASSQESDHTPLTDTQYF. The DNA for the CDR3 is TGTGCCAGCAGCCAAGAATCGGACCATACCCCCCTCACAGATACGCAGTATTTT.

This clone has only a few counts. The chain is built from TRBV7-9 and TRBJ2-7; tentatively, D is TRBD1 (5 bases). V was pared by 1 base and J by 0 bases, with 10 bases between. The CDR3 is 15 residues long. Germline lookup yields CDR1 SEHNR and CDR2 FQNEAQ (reference sequence). CDR3 protein: CASSLGPGISYEQYF. The CDR3, as DNA: TGTGCCAGCAGCTTAGGTCCAGGGATCTCCTACGAGCAGTACTTC.

The J gene is TRBJ2-3, the V gene TRBV5-6; D unresolved. The germline V gene has CDR1 SGHDT and CDR2 YYEEEE. The CDR3 has 15 amino acids. V dropped 0 bases and J dropped 0 bases, with 8 bases sitting between them. The CDR3 nucleotides are TGTGCCAGCAGCTTGGGGGGTCTTAGCACAGATACGCAGTATTTT. This encodes CASSLGGLSTDTQYF.

This clone was seen a single time. The chain recombines TRBV30 with TRBJ1-4; D may be TRBD1 (5 bases). V gave up 1 base and J gave up 8 bases, with 20 bases separating them. The germline CDR1 and CDR2 sequences are GTSNPN and SVGIG (reference sequence). The CDR3 length is 16 residues. This chain's CDR3 is CAWSDGTQRSREKLFF. The CDR3 DNA is TGTGCCTGGAGTGACGGGACGCAGAGGTCTAGGGAAAAACTGTTTTTT.

The V and J genes are TRBV6-5 and TRBJ2-7, with TRBD1 matching 9 bases. V lost 0 bases to trimming and J lost 2 bases; unmatched junction nucleotides: 2. Germline V lookup: CDR1 MNHEY, CDR2 SVGAGI. The CDR3 sequence is 15 residues long. CDR3 in DNA: TGTGCCAGCAGTTACTCAGGGACAGGGACCTACGAGCAGTACTTC. Translation gives CASSYSGTGTYEQYF.

The CDR3 sequence: CASSLEAGGPYTDTQYF. The CDR3 nucleotides are TGTGCCAGCAGCTTAGAAGCGGGGGGGCCTTACACAGATACGCAGTATTTT. The chain recombines TRBV7-6 with TRBJ2-3, with 10 positions matching TRBD2. The germline gives CDR1 SGHVS, CDR2 FNYEAQ. V shed 1 base, J shed 2 bases, and the junction held 6 bases outside the gene matches. The CDR3 runs 17 residues.

Here the CDR3 DNA reads TGTGCCAGCAGTTTATGGGGGGGGAACACTGAAGCTTTCTTT. It codes for CASSLWGGNTEAFF. The chain has TRBV27 and TRBJ1-1, with D possibly being TRBD1 (5 bases). The CDR3 has 14 residues. Trimming removed 1 base from V and 1 base from J, with 7 bases in between. Germline V lookup: CDR1 MNHEY, CDR2 SMNVEV (reference sequence).

This chain links TRBV9 with TRBJ2-2, with 8 nucleotides matching TRBD1. V was pared by 0 bases and J by 3 bases, with 1 base of the junction left unmatched. Germline V gene sequence: CDR1 SGDLS, CDR2 YYNGEE. This CDR3 has 15 residues. The CDR3 loop reads CASSVAGGDTGELFF. The CDR3 bases are TGTGCCAGCAGCGTAGCAGGGGGCGACACCGGGGAGCTGTTTTTT.

The chain is built from TRBV28 and TRBJ2-7; no firm D call. V was pared by 3 bases and J by 1 base, with 10 bases between. Germline values: CDR1 MDHEN, CDR2 SYDVKM. This CDR3 has 14 amino acids. The CDR3 DNA reads as TGTGCCAGCAGTTTTATCCTCCAATCCTACGAGCAGTACTTC. Translating gives CASSFILQSYEQYF.

The CDR3 region has the DNA TGTGCCAGCAGTTACTCGGACAGGGGCTACGAGCAGTACTTC. Protein: CASSYSDRGYEQYF. The V and J genes are TRBV6-5 and TRBJ2-7, with 9 positions matching TRBD1. Germline V CDR1 and CDR2: MNHEY, SVGAGI. V dropped 0 bases and J dropped 3; count of bases not matched to a gene: 0. The CDR3 totals 14 residues.

This chain links TRBV7-9 with TRBJ2-7; no reliable D call. The V end lost 2 bases, the J end lost 2 bases, and 7 bases lay between the germline ends. CDR1 SEHNR and CDR2 FQNEAQ come from the germline V gene (reference sequence). The CDR3 consists of 13 residues. The CDR3 reads CASSLPDPYEQYF. CDR3 sequence (DNA): TGTGCCAGCAGCTTACCAGACCCCTACGAGCAGTACTTC.

This chain links TRBV30 with TRBJ2-7; TRBD1 might be the D (5 bases). Trimming shortened V by 2 bases and J by 4 bases, and 12 bases separated the two germline ends. The CDR3 runs 13 residues. The V gene's germline CDR1 is GTSNPN and CDR2 SVGIG (reference sequence). DNA for the CDR3: TGTGCCTGGAGTCTTCAGGACATATACGAGCAGTACTTC. Translation: CAWSLQDIYEQYF.

The V gene is TRBV6-1, the J gene TRBJ2-5, with 8 bases aligning to TRBD2. CDR1 and CDR2 (germline): MNHNS, SASEGT. The CDR3 covers 17 residues. The V and J ends lost 3 bases and 3 bases, in that order; junction bases with no gene match: 12. The CDR3 loop reads CASSDYYMGGLEETQYF. The CDR3 nucleotides read TGTGCCAGCAGTGATTACTACATGGGGGGACTAGAAGAGACCCAGTACTTC.

V is TRBV6-5 and J is TRBJ1-4, with 8 nucleotides matching TRBD1. With V trimmed by 2 bases and J by 6 bases, 8 bases remained unmatched. Germline assignment: CDR1 MNHEY and CDR2 SVGAGI. The CDR3 has 16 amino acids. This CDR3 reads CASSYEGTGGDEKLFF. CDR3 nucleotides: TGTGCCAGCAGTTACGAGGGCACAGGGGGGGATGAAAAACTGTTTTTT.

V is TRBV7-9 and J is TRBJ2-5; 7 bases are a match to TRBD2. V shed 6 bases, J shed 0 bases, and the junction held 13 bases outside the gene matches. CDR1 is SEHNR and CDR2 is FQNEAQ in the germline V gene (reference sequence). This CDR3 region has 17 residues. For the CDR3, the DNA is TGTGCCAGCAGGGGAACGGACGCGGGGGACCACCAAGAGACCCAGTACTTC. Translation gives CASRGTDAGDHQETQYF.

The chain has TRBV28 and TRBJ1-5; possible D gene TRBD1, 5 bases. Germline CDR1 MDHEN, CDR2 SYDVKM. CDR3 size: 14 residues. Deletions cut 3 bases from V and 3 bases from J, with 9 bases between. The CDR3 nucleotides read TGTGCCAGCAGTTTGATAGGGGTCAATCAGCCCCAGCATTTT. Encoded protein: CASSLIGVNQPQHF.